This T cell receptor beta chain was observed in a study of blood T cell repertoires in COVID-19. Deletions cut 6 bases from V and 5 bases from J, with 10 bases between. CDR3 length: 13 residues. Clones were sequenced by immunoSEQ multiplex PCR, and TCRdb holds only the in-frame ones, with some missing. The data hold 220,000 or so clones, with 65% to 85% observed a single time. The chain links TRBV12-3 or TRBV12-4 to TRBJ2-2, with D tentatively TRBD2 (6 bases). The origin of this receptor is a woman aged 40 to 50 who had recovered from COVID-19. The sequenced sample was PBMCs or T cells enriched from blood (not recorded which). CDR3 sequence (DNA): TGTGCCAGCAGAGGGACTGGGACCGGGGAGCTGTTTTTT. It codes for CASRGTGTGELFF.